These T cell receptor beta chains were read from a single sample in a study of T-cell reconstitution after alpha-beta-depleted transplantation in children. TCRdb analysed the PCR reads with MiXCR anew, one entry per CDR3 protein. The sample lists approximately 190,000 distinct CDR3 sequences; 7% to 9% were seen once. The source material was PBMCs, mostly from graft donor cells, sampled 360 days after TCRalphabeta/CD19-depleted stem cell transplant. Receptors were obtained from a male patient aged 2-10 years who had a stem cell transplant for acute myeloid leukemia, so the T cells may come from the graft donor. Both conserved end residues are part of each CDR3. D genes are given only for firm matches. Expanded clones are given a class, and other clones once, few, many or no size at all.

V gene	CDR3 length	clone size	J gene	D gene	CDR3 protein	CDR3 DNA
TRBV20-1	14	many	TRBJ1-1	NA	CSARGVRRNTEAFF	TGCAGTGCTAGAGGCGTCAGGAGGAACACTGAAGCTTTCTTT
TRBV12-3/TRBV12-4	13	few	TRBJ1-1	NA	CASSVTGSSEAFF	TGTGCCAGCAGTGTCACAGGGAGCTCTGAAGCTTTCTTT
TRBV5-1	16	many	TRBJ2-3	TRBD2	CASSLPGTSGTDTQYF	TGCGCCAGCAGCTTACCCGGGACTAGCGGGACAGATACGCAGTATTTT
TRBV20-1	15	many	TRBJ2-5	NA	CSARDSRVYQETQYF	TGCAGTGCTAGAGACTCCCGGGTGTACCAAGAGACCCAGTACTTC
TRBV20-1	13	few	TRBJ1-6	NA	CSASQGANSPLHF	TGCAGTGCTAGCCAGGGTGCCAATTCACCCCTCCACTTT
TRBV12-3/TRBV12-4	12	NA	TRBJ1-3	NA	CASRTSGNTIYF	TGTGCCAGCAGGACGTCTGGAAACACCATATATTTT
TRBV25-1	13	many	TRBJ1-3	TRBD1	CASSGTGGNTIYF	TGTGCCAGCAGTGGGACAGGGGGAAACACCATATATTTT
TRBV10-3	19	NA	TRBJ2-1	TRBD2	CAIQRRIGTSGGFDNEQFF	TGTGCCATCCAAAGGCGCATCGGGACTAGCGGGGGGTTTGACAATGAGCAGTTCTTC
TRBV12-3/TRBV12-4	19	once	TRBJ2-2	TRBD2	CTFCPERTSGGMNTGELFF	TGTACCTTCTGCCCCGAGAGGACTAGCGGGGGGATGAACACCGGGGAGCTGTTTTTT
TRBV12-3/TRBV12-4	13	NA	TRBJ2-5	NA	CASSHLLKETQYF	TGTGCCAGCAGTCATTTACTCAAAGAGACCCAGTACTTC
TRBV7-8	15	NA	TRBJ2-2	NA	CASSYGQLNAGELFF	TGTGCCAGCAGCTACGGACAGCTAAACGCCGGGGAGCTGTTTTTT
TRBV7-8	16	many	TRBJ1-4	TRBD1	CASSFLGGTGGGKLFF	TGTGCCAGCAGCTTCCTCGGCGGGACAGGGGGAGGAAAACTGTTTTTT
TRBV7-6	16	many	TRBJ2-5	TRBD2	CASSFGTSGRGETQYF	TGTGCCAGCAGCTTCGGGACTAGCGGGAGAGGAGAGACCCAGTACTTC
TRBV5-1	16	NA	TRBJ2-7	TRBD1	CASSLGRGQAAYEQYF	TGCGCCAGCAGCTTGGGGCGTGGACAGGCTGCCTACGAGCAGTACTTC
TRBV12-3/TRBV12-4	13	many	TRBJ2-4	NA	CASSPDRKNIQYF	TGTGCCAGCAGTCCCGACAGAAAAAACATTCAGTACTTC
TRBV4-1	15	NA	TRBJ1-6	NA	CASSHGRFRDSPLHF	TGCGCCAGCAGCCATGGGAGGTTTAGAGATTCACCCCTCCACTTT
TRBV30	14	few	TRBJ2-3	TRBD2	CAWSRREFTDTQYF	TGTGCCTGGAGTCGGCGGGAGTTTACAGATACGCAGTATTTT
TRBV12-3/TRBV12-4	12	NA	TRBJ1-1	TRBD1	CASSLRTGEAFF	TGTGCCAGCAGTCTTCGGACAGGGGAAGCTTTCTTT
TRBV12-3/TRBV12-4	12	few	TRBJ2-2	NA	CASSHAPGELFF	TGTGCCAGCAGTCATGCGCCCGGGGAGCTGTTTTTT
TRBV4-1	15	many	TRBJ2-7	NA	CASSQGAGGSYEQYF	TGCGCCAGCAGCCAAGGGGCTGGGGGCTCCTACGAGCAGTACTTC
TRBV24-1	12	many	TRBJ2-2	NA	CATAGNTGELFF	TGTGCCACCGCGGGTAACACCGGGGAGCTGTTTTTT
TRBV6-5	15	many	TRBJ1-3	NA	CASSYFQGSGNTIYF	TGTGCCAGCAGTTACTTCCAGGGATCTGGAAACACCATATATTTT
TRBV21-1	15	few	TRBJ2-5	NA	CASSDRDRGLETQYF	TGTGCCAGCAGCGACCGGGACAGGGGGCTGGAGACCCAGTACTTC
TRBV12-3/TRBV12-4	15	few	TRBJ2-3	NA	CASSWTSQFTDTQYF	TGTGCCAGCAGTTGGACGTCTCAGTTCACAGATACGCAGTATTTT
TRBV20-1	14	many	TRBJ2-5	TRBD1	CSARTGLNQETQYF	TGCAGTGCTAGGACAGGGCTGAATCAAGAGACCCAGTACTTC
TRBV5-6	14	many	TRBJ2-2	NA	CASSLGWGSGELFF	TGTGCCAGCAGCTTGGGTTGGGGCTCCGGGGAGCTGTTTTTT
TRBV20-1	14	many	TRBJ2-3	NA	CSASDGGRLETQYF	TGCAGTGCCTCGGATGGGGGGCGACTTGAGACGCAGTATTTT